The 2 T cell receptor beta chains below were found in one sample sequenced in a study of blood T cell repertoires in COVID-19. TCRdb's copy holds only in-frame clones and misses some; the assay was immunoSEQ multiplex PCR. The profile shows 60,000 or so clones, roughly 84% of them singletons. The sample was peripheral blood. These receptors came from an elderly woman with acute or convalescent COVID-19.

In DNA form, the CDR3 reads TGTGCCACCAGCAGACGTTATGCCGCGGAGGCGAGGAATGAAAAACTGTTTTTT. It translates to CATSRRYAAEARNEKLFF. The rearrangement joins TRBV15 to TRBJ1-4; D is undetermined. CDR1 and CDR2 (germline): LNHNV, YYDKDF (reference sequence). The CDR3 runs to 18 residues. V was cut by 2 bases and J by 5 bases, with 21 bases left in between.

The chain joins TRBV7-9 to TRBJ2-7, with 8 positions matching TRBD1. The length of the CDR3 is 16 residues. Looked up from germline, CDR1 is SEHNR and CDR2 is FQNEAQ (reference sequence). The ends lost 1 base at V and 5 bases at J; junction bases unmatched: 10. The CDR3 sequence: CASSLGSRGLNDEQYF. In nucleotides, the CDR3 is TGTGCCAGCAGCTTAGGCAGCAGGGGGCTAAATGACGAGCAGTACTTC. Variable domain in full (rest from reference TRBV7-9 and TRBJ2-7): DTGVSQNPRHKITKRGQNVTFRCDPISEHNRLYWYRQTLGQGPEFLTYFQNEAQLEKSRLLSDRFSAERPKGSFSTLEIQRTEQGDSAMYLCASSLGSRGLNDEQYFGPGTRLTVT.